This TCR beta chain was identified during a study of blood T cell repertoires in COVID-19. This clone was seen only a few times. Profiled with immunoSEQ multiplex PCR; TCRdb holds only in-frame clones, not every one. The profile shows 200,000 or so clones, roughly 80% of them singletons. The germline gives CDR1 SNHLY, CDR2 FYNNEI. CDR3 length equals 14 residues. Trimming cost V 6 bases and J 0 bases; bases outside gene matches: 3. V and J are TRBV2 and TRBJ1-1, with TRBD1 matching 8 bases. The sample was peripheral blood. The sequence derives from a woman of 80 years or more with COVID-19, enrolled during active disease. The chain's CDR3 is CASRVDRVNTEAFF. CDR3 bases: TGTGCCAGCAGGGTGGACAGGGTGAACACTGAAGCTTTCTTT.